This T cell receptor beta chain appears in the sequencing data of a study of blood T cell repertoires in COVID-19. Study in general: Samples came from the United States, Italy and Spain, spanning acute and convalescent COVID-19.

Comment on this clone: Other DNA sequences in this sample translate to the same CDR3.

This CDR3 is built from 14 residues. Looked up from germline, CDR1 is SGHRS and CDR2 is YFSETQ. Trimming cost V 0 bases and J 3 bases, with 7 bases left between them. Clones were read by immunoSEQ multiplex PCR, and TCRdb kept only the in-frame ones, dropping some. The sample consists of approximately 260,000 clones, approximately 86% of them appearing once. The material sequenced was peripheral blood. The chain is built from TRBV5-1 and TRBJ1-3; D is ambiguous. The clonotype was recovered from a woman of 80 years or more with active or convalescent COVID-19. CDR3 protein: CASSLAGYGNTIYF. CDR3 bases: TGCGCCAGCAGCTTGGCGGGGTATGGAAACACCATATATTTT.